A single sample is the source of the 26 T cell receptor beta chains below, sequenced in a study of blood T cell repertoires in COVID-19. Profiling relied on immunoSEQ multiplex PCR, and the TCRdb table lists in-frame clones only, not all of them. The sample yields about 44,000 clones, over 75% seen once. The sequenced sample was peripheral blood. These receptors were obtained from a woman aged 40 to 49 with acute or convalescent COVID-19.

The chain uses TRBV3-1 (or the pseudogene TRBV3-2) and TRBJ2-1; no clear D. Germline CDR1 reads LGHDT; CDR2 reads YNNKEL (reference sequence). V was cut by 10 bases and J by 8 bases, with 12 bases left in between. The CDR3 has 11 amino acids. CDR3 nucleotides: TGTGCCATCACTCGCGGCCATGAGCAGTTCTTC. Protein product: CAITRGHEQFF.

Regarding this clone: Other DNA sequences in this sample translate to the same CDR3. The chain joins TRBV2 to TRBJ2-7, with 8 nucleotides matching TRBD1. J gave up 4 bases and V 0 bases, and 11 bases lay outside the gene matches. This CDR3 has 17 residues. Looked up from germline, CDR1 is SNHLY and CDR2 is FYNNEI. In nucleotides, the CDR3 is TGTGCCAGCAGTGAAGCTATGGGGACAGGCAACGAATACGAGCAGTACTTC. This translates into CASSEAMGTGNEYEQYF.

The gene calls are TRBV19 and TRBJ1-5; no definite D call. CDR1 LNHDA and CDR2 SQIVND come from the germline V gene (reference sequence). There are 16 residues in the CDR3. V was clipped by 3 bases and J by 5 bases, with 17 bases between them. The CDR3 loop reads CASSIWAQVPDQPQHF. The CDR3 nucleotides read TGTGCCAGTAGTATCTGGGCGCAGGTCCCCGATCAGCCCCAGCATTTT.

The chain couples TRBV30 to TRBJ1-6; tentatively, D is TRBD1 (5 bases). This CDR3 is built from 12 residues. The germline V gene encodes CDR1 GTSNPN and CDR2 SVGIG (reference sequence). V was clipped by 4 bases and J by 7 bases, with 8 bases between them. CDR3 DNA: TGTGCCTGGATTCGGGGGAATTCACCCCTCCACTTT. Protein: CAWIRGNSPLHF.

V gene TRBV15 combines with J gene TRBJ1-2; 9 bases line up with TRBD1. J was trimmed by 7 bases and V by 9 bases; bases with no gene match: 9. CDR1 LNHNV and CDR2 YYDKDF come from the germline V gene (reference sequence). CDR3 size: 13 residues. CDR3 bases: TGTGCCACGGAGACAGGGGGAGGTCGTGGCTACACCTTC. This encodes CATETGGGRGYTF.

This chain uses TRBV18 with TRBJ1-4; possible D gene TRBD1, 6 bases. Germline V gives CDR1 KGHSH, CDR2 LQKENI. Deletions cut 5 bases from V and 7 bases from J, with 11 bases between. This CDR3 has 13 residues. The DNA for the CDR3 is TGTGCCAGCTCAACGACAGGTCCTGAAAAACTGTTTTTT. It yields the protein CASSTTGPEKLFF.

The V call is TRBV2, the J call TRBJ1-1; D remains unclear. Germline V CDR1 and CDR2: SNHLY, FYNNEI. Deletions cut 3 bases from V and 1 base from J, with 6 bases between. CDR3 size: 13 residues. CDR3 DNA: TGTGCCAGCAGTGATTGGGCGAACACTGAAGCTTTCTTT. Its protein product is CASSDWANTEAFF.

The chain has TRBV7-6 and TRBJ2-4; no firm D call. Trimming removed 1 base from V and 9 bases from J, with 10 bases in between. The CDR3 is 13 amino acids. CDR1 and CDR2 (germline): SGHVS, FNYEAQ. The CDR3 reads CASSLDTVGIQYF. The CDR3 DNA follows: TGTGCCAGCAGCTTAGATACAGTAGGCATTCAGTACTTC.

The chain carries TRBV4-1 and TRBJ1-1; TRBD1 might be the D (5 bases). The V gene's germline CDR1 is MGHRA and CDR2 YSYEKL. The CDR3 length is 13 residues. The V end lost 6 bases, the J end lost 1 base, and 9 bases lay between the germline ends. In DNA, the CDR3 is TGCGCCAGCAGACCCGGACAGAACACTGAAGCTTTCTTT. This encodes CASRPGQNTEAFF.

This chain uses TRBV7-2 with TRBJ1-1; 7 nucleotides align to TRBD1. This CDR3 spans 14 amino acids. V gave up 2 bases and J gave up 5 bases; unmatched junction bases: 5. In germline, CDR1 is SGHTA, CDR2 FQGNSA. The CDR3 coding sequence is TGTGCCAGCAGCTTACAGGGGGTTAGGACTGAAGCTTTCTTT. Translating gives CASSLQGVRTEAFF.

The rearrangement uses TRBV9 and TRBJ1-1, with 8 nucleotides matching TRBD1. Losses at the gene ends were 3 bases for V and 5 bases for J; bases not matched to a gene: 9. This CDR3 has 15 residues. CDR1 and CDR2 (germline): SGDLS, YYNGEE. As DNA, the CDR3 is TGTGCCAGCAGCGGCCGGACAGGGATGGGTACTGAAGCTTTCTTT. Its protein product is CASSGRTGMGTEAFF.

This chain connects TRBV4-3 to TRBJ1-5; possibly TRBD1 for D (5 bases). CDR1 LGHNA and CDR2 YSLEER come from the germline V gene. The CDR3 covers 13 residues. Deletions cut 4 bases from V and 6 bases from J, with 10 bases between. The CDR3 nucleotides read TGCGCCAGCAGCCCGGGGACTAGTCAGCCCCAGCATTTT. This sequence encodes CASSPGTSQPQHF.

The chain combines TRBV24-1 with TRBJ2-1, with 16 positions matching TRBD2. Unmatched junction bases numbered 2, after V lost 3 bases and J lost 1 base. This CDR3 contains 18 residues. Germline V gene lookup returns CDR1 KGHDR and CDR2 SFDVKD. Here the CDR3 DNA reads TGTGCCACCAGTGATGTGGGACTAGCGGGGGGGTCCTACAATGAGCAGTTCTTC. Translated: CATSDVGLAGGSYNEQFF.

V gene TRBV7-2 combines with J gene TRBJ2-4, with unresolved D. This CDR3 is built from 14 residues. Trimming cost V 1 base and J 2 bases, with 6 bases left between them. Germline loops: CDR1 SGHTA, CDR2 FQGNSA. CDR3 loop: CASSLVGTKNIQYF. The DNA of the CDR3 is TGTGCCAGCAGCTTAGTCGGTACCAAAAACATTCAGTACTTC.

The chain employs TRBV5-8 and TRBJ2-1, with TRBD1 identical over 12 bases. Unmatched junction bases numbered 3, after V lost 2 bases and J lost 6 bases. This CDR3 comprises 15 residues. The germline V gene has CDR1 SGHTS and CDR2 YDEGEE. The DNA of the CDR3 is TGTGCCAGCAGCTTACCGGGACAGGGGGCCAATGAGCAGTTCTTC. Its translation: CASSLPGQGANEQFF.

The chain is built from TRBV7-2 and TRBJ2-2, with TRBD1 matching 9 bases. This CDR3 is 17 amino acids long. V was clipped by 1 base and J by 4 bases; unmatched bases: 7. Germline-derived CDR1 and CDR2 are SGHTA and FQGNSA. Here the CDR3 reads CASSLVSGTGITGELFF. The CDR3 region has the DNA TGTGCCAGCAGCTTAGTATCCGGGACAGGGATCACCGGGGAGCTGTTTTTT.

The V and J genes are TRBV7-9 and TRBJ1-3; D is ambiguous. The CDR3 is 14 residues long. Germline V gives CDR1 SEHNR, CDR2 FQNEAQ (reference sequence). Trimming stripped 10 bases from V and 3 bases from J, with 16 bases between. The CDR3 DNA reads as TGTGCCATCCCGGGGAGGGTGTATGGAAACACCATATATTTT. Its translation is CAIPGRVYGNTIYF. Together with reference TRBV7-9 and TRBJ1-3, the CDR3 gives the full variable domain: DTGVSQNPRHKITKRGQNVTFRCDPISEHNRLYWYRQTLGQGPEFLTYFQNEAQLEKSRLLSDRFSAERPKGSFSTLEIQRTEQGDSAMYLCAIPGRVYGNTIYFGEGSWLTVV.

The rearrangement links TRBV11-3 to TRBJ2-2; D not resolved. Trimming stripped 5 bases from V and 5 bases from J, with 9 bases between. CDR1 and CDR2 (germline): SGHNT, YENEEA. This CDR3 region has 13 residues. The CDR3 region is CASSRVATGELFF. The CDR3 nucleotides are TGTGCCAGCAGCCGGGTAGCTACCGGGGAGCTGTTTTTT.

The J gene is TRBJ1-2, the V gene TRBV30; the D gene is possibly TRBD1 (5 bases). CDR1 GTSNPN and CDR2 SVGIG come from the germline V gene (reference sequence). The CDR3 contains 14 residues. V lost 1 base and J lost 7, with 16 bases in between. The CDR3, as DNA: TGTGCCTGGAGTGGCTGGTCCAGACAGACTGGCTACACCTTC. Encoded protein: CAWSGWSRQTGYTF.

The chain has TRBV5-6 and TRBJ2-7; 10 nucleotides line up with TRBD1. The CDR3 has 15 amino acids. Trimming at V came to 4 bases and at J to 4 bases, leaving 8 bases not matched to a gene. Germline CDR1 is SGHDT and CDR2 is YYEEEE. CDR3 in amino acids: CASSRTGGSVYEQYF. The CDR3 region has the DNA TGTGCCAGCAGCCGGACAGGGGGGTCGGTTTACGAGCAGTACTTC.

This clone was observed a handful of times. This chain connects TRBV10-3 to TRBJ2-1, with 9 bases that match TRBD2. This CDR3 region has 10 residues. CDR1 is ENHRY and CDR2 is SYGVKD in the germline V gene. The CDR3 DNA follows: TGTGGCGGGAGGGGAAATGAGCAGTTCTTC. It translates to CGGRGNEQFF.

The rearrangement links TRBV18 to TRBJ2-1; 9 bases map to TRBD1. Germline trimming cut 2 bases from V and 2 bases from J; bases unmatched to any gene: 1. Germline CDR1 KGHSH, CDR2 LQKENI. The CDR3 has 15 amino acids. The CDR3 DNA reads as TGTGCCAGCTCACCAGGGACAGGGCCCTACAATGAGCAGTTCTTC. Translating it yields CASSPGTGPYNEQFF.

This sequence joins TRBV28 and TRBJ1-4; D is undetermined. The germline V gene encodes CDR1 MDHEN and CDR2 SYDVKM. The CDR3 has 14 residues. V was trimmed by 6 bases and J by 5 bases, leaving 13 bases between them. CDR3 in DNA: TGTGCCAGCAGCCCTGTTTGGAGGAATGAAAAACTGTTTTTT. Its protein product is CASSPVWRNEKLFF.

This chain links TRBV3-1 (or the pseudogene TRBV3-2) with TRBJ1-1; D is possibly TRBD1 (5 bases). The CDR3 consists of 16 residues. Per germline, CDR1 LGHDT and CDR2 YNNKEL (reference sequence). V dropped 2 bases and J dropped 0 bases, with 13 bases sitting between them. The DNA of the CDR3 is TGTGCCAGCAGCCAACGTAGGACATTCATGAACACTGAAGCTTTCTTT. Translating it yields CASSQRRTFMNTEAFF.

This sequence joins TRBV18 and TRBJ1-1, with no clear D. Deletions cut 5 bases from V and 3 bases from J, with 7 bases between. Germline CDR1 KGHSH, CDR2 LQKENI. The CDR3 totals 12 residues. CDR3: CASSASDTEAFF. CDR3 DNA: TGTGCCAGCTCAGCATCGGACACTGAAGCTTTCTTT.

The chain combines TRBV4-2 with TRBJ2-2, with 7 positions matching TRBD2. The germline CDR1 and CDR2 sequences are LGHNA and YNFKEQ. V dropped 1 base and J dropped 1; count of bases not matched to a gene: 6. This CDR3 comprises 17 residues. CDR3 DNA: TGTGCCAGCAGCCAAGCTCTCGCTAGCGGGAACACCGGGGAGCTGTTTTTT. Its protein product is CASSQALASGNTGELFF.